A selection of T cell receptor beta chains follows, all from one sample in a study of identical twins. TCRdb itself ran the 5' RACE reads through MiXCR, one entry per CDR3 protein. The repertoire includes around 480,000 distinct CDR3 sequences, 13% to 15% of them detected once, and approximately 0.98% sits in the top ten. Another study also made use of these data, one on yellow fever vaccine responses in identical twins.

Sequencing was carried out using CD4+ T cells sorted from blood. The receptors were sampled from a woman aged 18-29 years in good health. Each CDR3 is given with its conserved first and last residue. The D gene is left open where the match is weak. Size tells how often a clone was seen (once, few, many) or the class of an expanded clone, and some rows leave it out.

CDR3 protein | CDR3 DNA | J gene | clone size | V gene | D gene
CASSVISGIYNEQFF | TGTGCCAGCAGCGTAATCAGCGGGATTTACAATGAGCAGTTCTTC | TRBJ2-1 | NA | TRBV9 | TRBD2
CSARKGQGRTDTQYF | TGCAGTGCTAGAAAGGGACAGGGACGCACAGATACGCAGTATTTT | TRBJ2-3 | few | TRBV20-1 | TRBD1
CAVPNGGLHSYNEQFF | TGTGCCGTACCCAATGGGGGACTTCACTCCTACAATGAGCAGTTCTTC | TRBJ2-1 | NA | TRBV7-8 | NA
CAGSFQTVNEQFF | TGCGCCGGCAGCTTCCAGACCGTCAATGAGCAGTTCTTC | TRBJ2-1 | NA | TRBV5-1 | NA
CASSLTGPTDTQYF | TGTGCCAGCAGCTTAACAGGGCCCACAGATACGCAGTATTTT | TRBJ2-3 | few | TRBV7-3 | NA
CASSFKLDGELFF | TGTGCCAGCAGTTTTAAGTTAGACGGGGAGCTGTTTTTT | TRBJ2-2 | many | TRBV12-3/TRBV12-4 | NA
CAIKWAYNEQFF | TGTGCCATTAAGTGGGCCTACAATGAGCAGTTCTTC | TRBJ2-1 | NA | TRBV19 | NA
CASSLAPTSSGANVLTF | TGTGCCAGCAGCTTAGCCCCGACAAGCTCTGGGGCCAACGTCCTGACTTTC | TRBJ2-6 | many | TRBV11-2 | NA
CASSTSSSGSNYEQYF | TGTGCCAGCAGTACGTCCTCTAGCGGGAGCAACTACGAGCAGTACTTC | TRBJ2-7 | few | TRBV6-2/TRBV6-3 | TRBD2
CASKNSGRSTYEQYF | TGTGCCAGCAAGAATAGCGGGAGGTCGACCTACGAGCAGTACTTC | TRBJ2-7 | NA | TRBV28 | TRBD2
CASSGRVAQPQHF | TGTGCCAGCAGTGGGAGGGTAGCCCAGCCCCAGCATTTT | TRBJ1-5 | many | TRBV2 | NA
CASSNRTAYQPQHF | TGTGCCAGCAGTAACCGGACGGCGTATCAGCCCCAGCATTTT | TRBJ1-5 | NA | TRBV27 | NA
CASSPWGTQRRYF | TGTGCCAGCAGTCCCTGGGGTACCCAGCGGCGGTACTTC | TRBJ2-4 | few | TRBV12-3/TRBV12-4 | NA
CSAKIAGFDIQYF | TGCAGTGCTAAAATAGCGGGATTTGACATTCAGTACTTC | TRBJ2-4 | few | TRBV20-1 | TRBD2
CASSYVGTGVEQYF | TGTGCCAGCAGTTACGTGGGGACAGGGGTCGAGCAGTACTTC | TRBJ2-7 | few | TRBV6-2/TRBV6-3 | TRBD1
CSASSAGLSVGSEQFF | TGCAGTGCTAGTTCAGCGGGACTCTCCGTTGGTAGTGAGCAGTTCTTC | TRBJ2-1 | few | TRBV20-1 | TRBD2
CASSDRTSGTFYNEQFF | TGTGCCAGCAGCGACCGGACTAGCGGGACATTCTACAATGAGCAGTTCTTC | TRBJ2-1 | few | TRBV7-2 | TRBD2
CASSPGTSRSYEQYF | TGTGCCAGCAGCCCCGGGACATCACGCTCCTACGAGCAGTACTTC | TRBJ2-7 | NA | TRBV5-4 | NA
CASSPTGTSGGYEQYF | TGCGCCAGCAGCCCCACCGGGACTAGCGGGGGATACGAGCAGTACTTC | TRBJ2-7 | few | TRBV5-1 | TRBD2
CASSLDGGFNEKLFF | TGTGCCAGCAGCTTAGACGGGGGCTTTAATGAAAAACTGTTTTTT | TRBJ1-4 | few | TRBV7-9 | NA
CAISVPQGTYEQYF | TGTGCCATCAGTGTTCCCCAGGGCACCTACGAGCAGTACTTC | TRBJ2-7 | NA | TRBV10-3 | NA
CAWITGADTQYF | TGTGCCTGGATCACGGGGGCAGATACGCAGTATTTT | TRBJ2-3 | NA | TRBV30 | NA
CASSQVPGEQFF | TGTGCCAGCAGCCAAGTACCGGGTGAGCAGTTCTTC | TRBJ2-1 | many | TRBV3-1 | NA
CASSERNNEQFF | TGTGCCAGCAGTGAACGGAACAATGAGCAGTTCTTC | TRBJ2-1 | NA | TRBV2 | NA